Below, 2 T cell receptor beta chains from the same sample are listed, as sequenced in a study of Ad26.COV2.S vaccination and SARS-CoV-2 variants. Regarding treatment: 19 received Ad26.COV2.S at low or high dose, single or two shots; about 5 received placebo; per-sample allocation not given. Each sample was drawn 63 days after the first injection (of vaccine or placebo). Clones were sequenced by immunoSEQ multiplex PCR, and TCRdb holds only the in-frame ones, with some missing. Of about 350,000 clones listed, around 86% are singletons. Sequences were derived from peripheral blood, sampled in a trial of Ad26.COV2.S vaccine versus placebo. These receptors all come from a person between 18 and 59 years old who received the Ad26.COV2.S COVID-19 vaccine or a placebo.

This chain joins TRBV7-8 and TRBJ1-4; 9 nucleotides line up with TRBD1. CDR1 and CDR2 from the germline V gene are SGHVS and FQNEAQ. V lost 4 bases, J lost 5 bases, and 2 bases stayed unmatched. The CDR3 has 14 amino acids. This chain's CDR3 is CASSYGQGNEKLFF. The CDR3 DNA reads TGTGCCAGCAGCTACGGACAGGGGAATGAAAAACTGTTTTTT.

Only a few counts were recorded for this clone. The rearrangement uses TRBV9 and TRBJ1-2, with D possibly TRBD1 on 5 matching bases. The germline gives CDR1 SGDLS, CDR2 YYNGEE. The CDR3 has 14 residues. Trimming shortened V by 0 bases and J by 3 bases, and 9 bases separated the two germline ends. CDR3 sequence: CASSVDRGDYGYTF. CDR3 nucleotides: TGTGCCAGCAGCGTAGACAGAGGGGACTATGGCTACACCTTC. The whole variable domain, remainder taken from reference TRBV9 and TRBJ1-2, is DSGVTQTPKHLITATGQRVTLRCSPRSGDLSVYWYQQSLDQGLQFLIQYYNGEERAKGNILERFSAQQFPDLHSELNLSSLELGDSALYFCASSVDRGDYGYTFGSGTRLTVV.